The present entry profiles one T cell receptor (beta chain) with its context. The sample originates from a study of control samples from healthy donors and cancer patients. Profiling relied on immunoSEQ multiplex PCR, and the TCRdb table lists in-frame clones only, not all of them. The sample holds some 130,000 clones, roughly 90% seen once. In germline, CDR1 is WNHNN, CDR2 SYGVQD (reference sequence). There are 16 residues in the CDR3. The ends were cut back, 0 bases at V and 0 bases at J, with 8 bases in the middle. The chain carries TRBV10-1 and TRBJ2-2, with D perhaps matching TRBD1 or TRBD2 (5 bases each). The sequenced sample consisted of blood. The receptor comes from a woman between 50 and 59 years old in good health. The chain's CDR3 is CASSESVGANTGELFF. DNA for the CDR3: TGCGCCAGCAGTGAGTCGGTGGGGGCGAACACCGGGGAGCTGTTTTTT.